This T cell receptor (beta chain) was captured in a study of blood T cell repertoires in COVID-19. In the study overall: Whether acute or convalescent, the COVID-19 samples came from the United States, Italy and Spain.

This clone was counted a single time. How the authors handled the data: Estimation of nucleated cell counts relied on the amplification of reference gene primers. TCRdb keeps only in-frame clones here, not all; method: immunoSEQ multiplex PCR. The V and J calls and the clone size are those of that table, but D and trimming were determined from the DNA. The sample contains 250,000 to 350,000 clones, nearly 90% of which appear only once. Sequencing was done on a sample of PBMCs or T cells enriched from blood (not recorded which). This TCR was sampled from a woman aged 18-29 years with acute COVID-19.

The CDR3 nucleotides are TGTGCCAGCTCACCGGCCCGTGAGCAGTACTTC. Translating gives CASSPAREQYF. This sequence joins TRBV18 and TRBJ2-7, with D unclear. Germline V gene sequence: CDR1 KGHSH, CDR2 LQKENI. The CDR3 runs 11 residues. V lost 3 bases to trimming and J lost 7 bases, with 7 bases between them.